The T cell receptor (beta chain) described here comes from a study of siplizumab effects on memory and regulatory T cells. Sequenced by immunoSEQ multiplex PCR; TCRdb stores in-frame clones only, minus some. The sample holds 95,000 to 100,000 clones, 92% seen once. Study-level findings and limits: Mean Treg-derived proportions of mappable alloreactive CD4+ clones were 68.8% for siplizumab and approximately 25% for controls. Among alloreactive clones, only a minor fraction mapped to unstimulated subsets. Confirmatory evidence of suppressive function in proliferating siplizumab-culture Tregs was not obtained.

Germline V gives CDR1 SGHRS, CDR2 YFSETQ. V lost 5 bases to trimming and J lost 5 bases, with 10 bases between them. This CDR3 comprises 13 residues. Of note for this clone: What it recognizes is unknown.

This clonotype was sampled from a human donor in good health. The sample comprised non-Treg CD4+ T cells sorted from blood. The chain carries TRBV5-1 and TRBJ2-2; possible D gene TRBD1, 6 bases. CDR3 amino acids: CASRRDITGELFF. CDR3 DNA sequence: TGCGCCAGCAGGAGGGACATTACCGGGGAGCTGTTTTTT.